The rows below give T cell receptor beta chains drawn from one sample of a study of blood T cell repertoires in COVID-19. The repertoire was sequenced with immunoSEQ multiplex PCR; TCRdb's copy has only in-frame clones and lacks some. This repertoire shows 250,000 to 350,000 clones, approximately 87% found once; its top ten account for 2.9%. Material: peripheral blood. The receptor set was obtained from a woman younger than 45 with COVID-19, enrolled during active disease. Each CDR3 is given with its conserved first and last residue. A D gene is named only where the DNA matches it firmly. Clone size is stated in some rows and not others, as once, few, many or a class when expanded.

-,TRBJ1-5,TRBV28,16,-,CASSFTTAVVDQPQHF,TGTGCCAGCAGTTTTACAACAGCCGTTGTCGATCAGCCCCAGCATTTT
-,TRBJ2-3,TRBV4-2,15,TRBD2,CASSQEREGPDTQYF,TGTGCCAGCAGCCAAGAGCGGGAGGGCCCAGATACGCAGTATTTT
-,TRBJ1-5,TRBV2,16,-,CASSAQGTGNGQPQHF,TGTGCCAGCAGCGCCCAGGGCACAGGGAATGGTCAGCCCCAGCATTTT
-,TRBJ2-4,TRBV7-8,15,-,CASSLEELAKNIQYF,TGTGCCAGCAGCTTAGAGGAGCTAGCCAAAAACATTCAGTACTTC
-,TRBJ1-1,TRBV29-1,10,-,CSVGDTDAFF,TGCAGCGTGGGTGACACTGATGCTTTCTTT
-,TRBJ2-1,TRBV28,15,TRBD2,CASSLLTSGRNEQFF,TGTGCCAGCAGTTTACTCACTAGCGGGAGAAATGAGCAGTTCTTC
-,TRBJ1-6,TRBV5-4,15,TRBD1,CASSIRTGMESPLHF,TGTGCCAGCAGCATACGGACAGGGATGGAGTCACCCCTCCACTTT
-,TRBJ2-3,TRBV5-1,15,TRBD2,CASSSRGLARDTQYF,TGCGCCAGCAGCTCCAGGGGACTAGCTCGAGATACGCAGTATTTT
-,TRBJ2-2,TRBV4-1,16,-,CASSLRSGDNTGELFF,TGCGCCAGCAGCCTCCGAAGCGGAGATAACACCGGGGAGCTGTTTTTT
-,TRBJ1-1,TRBV30,13,-,CAWSVNQNTEAFF,TGTGCCTGGAGTGTAAATCAGAACACTGAAGCTTTCTTT
-,TRBJ2-5,TRBV5-4,13,TRBD1,CASRGNRGETQYF,TGTGCCAGCAGGGGGAACAGGGGAGAGACCCAGTACTTC
-,TRBJ2-7,TRBV6-2/TRBV6-3,15,-,CASSYPTSGFYEQYF,TGTGCCAGCAGTTACCCCACATCAGGGTTTTACGAGCAGTACTTC
-,TRBJ1-1,TRBV18,16,TRBD1,CASSRKPRDSNTEAFF,TGTGCCAGCTCACGAAAACCCCGGGACAGCAACACTGAAGCTTTCTTT
-,TRBJ2-7,TRBV7-9,15,TRBD2,CASSQPSLAGVEQYF,TGTGCCAGCAGCCAACCCTCTCTAGCGGGAGTCGAGCAGTACTTC
once,TRBJ2-4,TRBV11-1,16,-,CASSTEGWRAKNIQYF,TGTGCCAGCAGCACGGAAGGCTGGAGGGCAAAAAACATTCAGTACTTC
-,TRBJ2-1,TRBV28,15,TRBD2,CASSTSGREYNEQFF,TGTGCCAGCAGTACTAGCGGGAGGGAGTACAATGAGCAGTTCTTC
-,TRBJ1-1,TRBV19,14,-,CASSAGYLGPEAFF,TGTGCCAGTAGTGCGGGGTATCTAGGGCCTGAAGCTTTCTTT
-,TRBJ2-7,TRBV14,16,-,CASSQVGGGAPYEQYF,TGTGCCAGCAGCCAAGTCGGTGGGGGGGCTCCCTACGAGCAGTACTTC
-,TRBJ1-3,TRBV2,14,-,CAFRQGSSGNTIYF,TGTGCCTTTCGTCAGGGGAGCTCTGGAAACACCATATATTTT
-,TRBJ1-3,TRBV6-4,15,-,CATLTGLLSGNTIYF,TGTGCCACGCTAACGGGACTGCTCTCTGGAAACACCATATATTTT
once,TRBJ2-3,TRBV7-9,16,TRBD2,CASSLATSGNTDTQYF,TGTGCCAGCAGCTTAGCAACTAGCGGGAACACAGATACGCAGTATTTT
-,TRBJ2-7,TRBV19,13,-,CASSIDRNYEQYF,TGTGCCAGTAGTATTGACAGGAACTACGAGCAGTACTTC
-,TRBJ1-5,TRBV10-3,15,-,CAISESRGGNQPQHF,TGTGCCATCAGTGAGTCCAGGGGAGGCAATCAGCCCCAGCATTTT
once,TRBJ2-2,TRBV15,15,TRBD2,CATSSLAGVHGELFF,TGTGCCACCAGCAGTTTAGCGGGAGTTCACGGGGAGCTGTTTTTT
-,TRBJ1-1,TRBV11-1,12,-,CASSYKNTEAFF,TGTGCCAGCAGCTATAAGAACACTGAAGCTTTCTTT
-,TRBJ2-5,TRBV11-2,18,TRBD2,CASSLDLIGGGPWETQYF,TGTGCCAGCAGCTTAGATCTTATCGGGGGGGGACCCTGGGAGACCCAGTACTTC
-,TRBJ1-5,TRBV19,13,-,CASSEQGNQPQHF,TGTGCCAGTTCGGAACAGGGCAATCAGCCCCAGCATTTT
-,TRBJ1-2,TRBV5-1,14,-,CASSLDRGGDGYTF,TGCGCCAGCAGCTTGGACCGGGGGGGCGATGGCTACACCTTC
-,TRBJ1-1,TRBV2,14,TRBD1,CASSENRGGTEAFF,TGTGCCAGCAGTGAGAACAGGGGGGGGACTGAAGCTTTCTTT